This TCR beta chain was obtained from a study of blood T cell repertoires in COVID-19. Study background: The origin of the acute and convalescent COVID-19 samples was the United States, Italy and Spain. Sample material is recorded as cDNA or gDNA derived from T cells, B-cell-depleted T cells, or PBMCs.

Source study methods: From reference gene primer amplification, estimates of nucleated cell counts were derived. Using immunoSEQ multiplex PCR, the repertoire was profiled, and TCRdb retains in-frame clones only, with some absent. The D gene and trimming were derived from the DNA, and the V and J assignments and clone size from that table. The table lists hundreds of thousands of clones, 87% of them singletons. Germline-derived CDR1 and CDR2 are LNHDA and SQIVND (reference sequence). Between the trimmed V and J ends, which lost 1 base and 1 base, there was a span of 4 bases. The CDR3 has 13 residues. This clone was detected only once.

The TCR comes from a woman aged 40-49 years who had recovered from COVID-19. V gene TRBV19 combines with J gene TRBJ1-1; D is undetermined. The specimen was peripheral blood. The CDR3 coding sequence is TGTGCCAGTAGTATAGCAAAGAACACTGAAGCTTTCTTT. Translation: CASSIAKNTEAFF. Drawing the rest from reference TRBV19 and TRBJ1-1, the complete variable domain is DGGITQSPKYLFRKEGQNVTLSCEQNLNHDAMYWYRQDPGQGLRLIYYSQIVNDFQKGDIAEGYSVSREKKESFPLTVTSAQKNPTAFYLCASSIAKNTEAFFGQGTRLTVV.